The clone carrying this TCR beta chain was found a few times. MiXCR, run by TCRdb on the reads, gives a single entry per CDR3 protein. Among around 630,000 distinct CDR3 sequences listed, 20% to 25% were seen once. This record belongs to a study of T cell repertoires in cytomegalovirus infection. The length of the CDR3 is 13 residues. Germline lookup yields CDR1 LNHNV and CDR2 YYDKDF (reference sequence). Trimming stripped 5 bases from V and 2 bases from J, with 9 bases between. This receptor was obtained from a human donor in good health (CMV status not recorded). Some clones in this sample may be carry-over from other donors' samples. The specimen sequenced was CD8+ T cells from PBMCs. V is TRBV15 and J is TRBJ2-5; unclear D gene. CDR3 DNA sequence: TGTGCCACCAGCTTGGTCAGTCAAGAGACCCAGTACTTC. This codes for CATSLVSQETQYF.